The 20 T cell receptor beta chains below were found in one sample sequenced in a study of identical twins. MiXCR, applied by TCRdb to the 5' RACE reads, yields one record per CDR3 protein. The sample lists approximately 630,000 distinct CDR3 sequences; 7.1% were seen once. In addition, the sample was reused for a study of yellow fever vaccine responses in identical twins.

The source material was PBMCs. Receptor source: a woman aged 18-29 years in good health.

V usage is TRBV11-1 and J usage is TRBJ2-1, with D possibly matching TRBD1 (7 bases). V was trimmed by 1 base and J by 1 base, leaving 17 bases between them. The V gene's germline CDR1 is SGHAT and CDR2 FQDESV (reference sequence). CDR3 length: 18 amino acids. The CDR3, as DNA: TGTGCCAGCAGCTTAGGGAGGGGACAGCGTCTTTCCTACAATGAGCAGTTCTTC. Translation: CASSLGRGQRLSYNEQFF.

This clonotype appeared many times. J is TRBJ2-1 and V is TRBV24-1; the match to TRBD1 covers 7 bases. CDR1 KGHDR and CDR2 SFDVKD come from the germline V gene. The CDR3 sequence is 14 residues long. J gave up 7 bases and V 4 bases, and 6 bases lay outside the gene matches. CDR3 sequence (DNA): TGTGCCACCAGTGACTACAGGGGACGGAATGAGCAGTTCTTC. Protein sequence: CATSDYRGRNEQFF.

J is TRBJ2-1 and V is TRBV3-1; TRBD1 or TRBD2 may be the D gene (6 bases each). The germline gives CDR1 LGHDT, CDR2 YNNKEL (reference sequence). The CDR3 runs 16 residues. V was cut by 0 bases and J by 4 bases, with 13 bases left in between. The CDR3 DNA sequence: TGTGCCAGCAGCCAAGATCAGGGGAGCGGGTACAATGAGCAGTTCTTC. Protein: CASSQDQGSGYNEQFF.

This chain connects TRBV14 to TRBJ2-1; 7 nucleotides align to TRBD2. This CDR3 contains 16 residues. Germline assignment: CDR1 SGHDN and CDR2 FVKESK. V dropped 4 bases and J dropped 9; count of bases not matched to a gene: 15. DNA of the CDR3: TGTGCCAGCAGCCCTCCCCGGGGCGGGAGCTTCATTGAGCAGTTCTTC. Translation: CASSPPRGGSFIEQFF.

V and J are TRBV20-1 and TRBJ1-1; 7 positions match TRBD1. This CDR3 region has 13 residues. In germline, CDR1 is DFQATT, CDR2 SNEGSKA (reference sequence). The trim removed 4 bases at V and 0 bases at J, leaving 2 bases unmatched. This CDR3 is CSATGQVNTEAFF. For the CDR3, the DNA is TGCAGTGCTACAGGACAGGTGAACACTGAAGCTTTCTTT.

The chain links TRBV20-1 to TRBJ2-1; the D gene is possibly TRBD2 (7 bases). Germline V gene data show CDR1 as DFQATT and CDR2 as SNEGSKA (reference sequence). CDR3 length: 14 residues. V lost 3 bases and J 4 bases, leaving 13 bases between the germline ends. For the CDR3, the DNA is TGCAGTGCTAGTGGGGGGGGCCGGTACAATGAGCAGTTCTTC. This translates into CSASGGGRYNEQFF.

The chain is built from TRBV12-3 or TRBV12-4 and TRBJ1-2; D not resolved. Trimming stripped 0 bases from V and 0 bases from J, with 5 bases between. There are 14 residues in the CDR3. CDR3 region: CASSLAAANYGYTF. The DNA for the CDR3 is TGTGCCAGCAGTTTAGCGGCAGCTAACTATGGCTACACCTTC.

V gene TRBV28 combines with J gene TRBJ1-3; weak D call: TRBD1 (5 bases). The length of the CDR3 is 11 residues. The germline V gene encodes CDR1 MDHEN and CDR2 SYDVKM. The germline V and J ends were trimmed by 6 bases and 9 bases, with 9 bases remaining between them. For the CDR3, the DNA is TGTGCCAGCAGGGACCAGGGCACCATATATTTT. It yields the protein CASRDQGTIYF.

The J gene is TRBJ1-2, the V gene TRBV10-3; no clear D. The CDR3 consists of 14 residues. The V gene lost 1 base and the J gene lost 4 bases, with 10 bases spanning the gap. Germline values: CDR1 ENHRY, CDR2 SYGVKD. CDR3 DNA: TGTGCCATCAGTGAGTTGGCCACTCCCTATGGCTACACCTTC. Its protein is CAISELATPYGYTF.

This chain links TRBV4-1 with TRBJ2-6; D is uncertain. The germline V and J ends were trimmed by 7 bases and 2 bases, with 6 bases remaining between them. This CDR3 has 13 residues. Looked up from germline, CDR1 is MGHRA and CDR2 is YSYEKL. The CDR3 sequence: CASNLTGANVLTF. CDR3 coding DNA: TGCGCCAGCAACTTAACTGGGGCCAACGTCCTGACTTTC.

This clonotype turned up a few times. The chain has TRBV2 and TRBJ2-3, with TRBD2 identical over 7 bases. CDR1 is SNHLY, CDR2 FYNNEI, per germline. The CDR3 length is 17 residues. After removal of 6 bases from V and 2 bases from J, the junction contained 14 bases not matched to a gene. The CDR3 loop is CASRPAHLAEFTDTQYF. Written as DNA, the CDR3 is TGTGCCAGCAGGCCGGCCCATCTAGCGGAGTTCACAGATACGCAGTATTTT.

J is TRBJ2-7 and V is TRBV20-1, with a tentative D call TRBD2 (6 bases). CDR1 and CDR2 from the germline V gene are DFQATT and SNEGSKA (reference sequence). The ends were cut back, 4 bases at V and 2 bases at J, with 15 bases in the middle. The CDR3 has 14 residues. CDR3 in amino acids: CSATTGRGTYEQYF. In DNA form, the CDR3 reads TGCAGTGCTACCACCGGGCGGGGAACCTACGAGCAGTACTTC.

This clonotype was observed a handful of times. This chain uses TRBV7-2 with TRBJ2-1, with TRBD2 matching 10 bases. Germline lookup yields CDR1 SGHTA and CDR2 FQGNSA. The CDR3 loop spans 15 amino acids. V gave up 5 bases and J gave up 2 bases; unmatched junction bases: 3. CDR3 sequence: CASSKTSGTYNEQFF. CDR3 DNA: TGTGCCAGCAGCAAAACTAGCGGGACCTACAATGAGCAGTTCTTC.

This clonotype appeared a few times. The rearrangement uses TRBV5-6 and TRBJ2-4; 13 positions match TRBD2. The CDR3 has 14 amino acids. Germline lookup yields CDR1 SGHDT and CDR2 YYEEEE. V shed 4 bases and J 14 bases; nucleotides not matched to a gene: 9. The CDR3 spells CASSRTSGGVGKYF. CDR3 bases: TGTGCCAGCAGCCGGACTAGCGGGGGCGTTGGAAAGTACTTC.

The sample holds many counts of this clonotype. This chain joins TRBV20-1 and TRBJ2-2, with D perhaps TRBD2 (6 bases). Germline V gene lookup returns CDR1 DFQATT and CDR2 SNEGSKA (reference sequence). V was cut by 6 bases and J by 0 bases, with 14 bases left in between. The CDR3 has 15 amino acids. The CDR3: CSARTLATNTGELFF. CDR3 in DNA: TGCAGTGCCCGCACGCTAGCGACGAACACCGGGGAGCTGTTTTTT.

V is TRBV12-3 or TRBV12-4 and J is TRBJ2-1; 13 nucleotides line up with TRBD2. The trim removed 5 bases at V and 7 bases at J, leaving 14 bases unmatched. CDR3 length: 18 residues. The CDR3: CASSQTRRGLAGRNEQFF. CDR3 DNA sequence: TGTGCCAGCAGTCAAACCCGAAGGGGACTAGCGGGAAGGAATGAGCAGTTCTTC.

This clonotype was counted a few times. The chain carries TRBV4-1 and TRBJ1-1; no clear D. Trimming took 1 base from V and 2 from J, leaving 5 bases between them. The CDR3 consists of 13 residues. Germline CDR1 and CDR2: MGHRA and YSYEKL. CDR3 bases: TGCGCCAGCAGCCAAGCTCCTAACACTGAAGCTTTCTTT. It codes for CASSQAPNTEAFF.

In its sample, this clonotype was seen many times. This sequence joins TRBV5-1 and TRBJ2-5; TRBD1 matches 9 bases. CDR1 SGHRS and CDR2 YFSETQ come from the germline V gene. This CDR3 region has 14 residues. The V and J ends lost 4 bases and 5 bases, in that order; junction bases with no gene match: 6. The CDR3: CASSDTGGAETQYF. CDR3 in DNA: TGCGCCAGCAGCGATACAGGGGGCGCGGAGACCCAGTACTTC.

This clonotype was found a few times. The J gene is TRBJ2-4, the V gene TRBV20-1; 8 nucleotides match TRBD1. Losses at the gene ends were 0 bases for V and 4 bases for J; bases not matched to a gene: 5. The CDR3 is 15 amino acids. Germline V lookup: CDR1 DFQATT, CDR2 SNEGSKA (reference sequence). The chain's CDR3 is CSARDLRTGKNIQYF. CDR3 sequence (DNA): TGCAGTGCTAGAGATCTTAGGACAGGGAAAAACATTCAGTACTTC.

This clonotype was seen a handful of times. The V and J genes are TRBV12-3 or TRBV12-4 and TRBJ2-7; D is uncertain. The CDR3 consists of 12 residues. V lost 6 bases, J lost 3 bases, and 9 bases lay in between. This chain's CDR3 is CASSMAGYEQYV. CDR3 DNA: TGTGCCAGCAGCATGGCAGGCTACGAGCAGTACGTC.